Shown below are 26 T cell receptor beta chains from a single sample sequenced in a study of T cell therapy after organ transplantation. The antigens these receptors bind are not known. The protocol was immunoSEQ multiplex PCR, while the TCRdb copy is restricted to in-frame clones and leaves out a portion. The sample contains approximately 52,000 clones, 85% to 95% of which appear only once. The specimen was CD8+ T cells from blood, collected before autologous CMV-specific T cell therapy. Every receptor here comes from a human patient who had received a solid organ transplant and had CMV disease.

This clone occurred once. The gene calls are TRBV9 and TRBJ2-7; 7 bases are shared with TRBD1. V dropped 4 bases and J dropped 2; count of bases not matched to a gene: 6. This CDR3 has 14 residues. The germline CDR1 and CDR2 sequences are SGDLS and YYNGEE. CDR3 sequence: CASSRGQITYEQYF. CDR3 coding DNA: TGTGCCAGCAGCAGGGGACAGATAACCTACGAGCAGTACTTC. The full variable domain, completed using reference TRBV9 and TRBJ2-7, is DSGVTQTPKHLITATGQRVTLRCSPRSGDLSVYWYQQSLDQGLQFLIQYYNGEERAKGNILERFSAQQFPDLHSELNLSSLELGDSALYFCASSRGQITYEQYFGPGTRLTVT.

The chain has TRBV11-2 and TRBJ2-3, with D uncertain. Germline-derived CDR1 and CDR2 are SGHAT and FQNNGV. V lost 5 bases, J lost 5 bases, and 8 bases lay in between. The CDR3 sequence is 12 residues long. CDR3 residues: CASSNGRDTQYF. CDR3 bases: TGTGCCAGCAGCAACGGGCGAGATACGCAGTATTTT.

This rearrangement joins TRBV7-8 to TRBJ1-1; D is unresolved. This CDR3 has 12 residues. CDR1 and CDR2 from the germline V gene are SGHVS and FQNEAQ. V lost 8 bases and J lost 1, with 8 bases in between. This CDR3 is CASGWGNTEAFF. Here the CDR3 DNA reads TGTGCCAGCGGTTGGGGGAACACTGAAGCTTTCTTT.

The chain recombines TRBV13 with TRBJ2-3; possibly TRBD2 for D (5 bases). The CDR3 length is 15 residues. Trimming cost V 6 bases and J 4 bases, with 17 bases left between them. The germline CDR1 and CDR2 sequences are PRHDT and FYEKMQ (reference sequence). The CDR3: CASSSRTGVPDTQYF. In nucleotides, the CDR3 is TGTGCCAGCAGTTCCCGGACTGGGGTCCCAGATACGCAGTATTTT.

The chain is built from TRBV28 and TRBJ2-1, with 12 bases that match TRBD2. The CDR3 covers 16 residues. V trimming: 4 bases; J trimming: 6 bases; junction bases outside the gene matches: 7. Per the germline V gene, CDR1 is MDHEN and CDR2 is SYDVKM. CDR3 sequence reads: CASSSRTSGRTNEQFF. In nucleotides, the CDR3 is TGTGCCAGCAGTTCACGAACTAGCGGGAGGACCAATGAGCAGTTCTTC.

V and J are TRBV4-3 and TRBJ1-1; D is undetermined. The CDR3 runs to 15 residues. Trimming removed 0 bases from V and 4 bases from J, with 12 bases in between. Germline V gene sequence: CDR1 LGHNA, CDR2 YSLEER. DNA for the CDR3: TGCGCCAGCAGCCAAGATCGGTTCAGGACCACTGAAGCTTTCTTT. Translating it yields CASSQDRFRTTEAFF.

This chain uses TRBV4-1 with TRBJ1-5; D unclear. The CDR3 loop spans 15 amino acids. CDR1 and CDR2 (germline): MGHRA, YSYEKL. V lost 1 base to trimming and J lost 0 bases, with 7 bases between them. The CDR3: CASSQVRDSNQPQHF. The CDR3 DNA is TGCGCCAGCAGCCAAGTGCGGGATAGCAATCAGCCCCAGCATTTT.

The rearrangement links TRBV4-1 to TRBJ1-3; D gene ambiguous. Germline loops: CDR1 MGHRA, CDR2 YSYEKL. V was clipped by 4 bases and J by 1 base, with 8 bases between them. The CDR3 has 14 amino acids. This CDR3 reads CASSRIGSGNTIYF. CDR3 DNA: TGCGCCAGCAGCCGGATTGGGTCTGGAAACACCATATATTTT.

This clone was recorded a few times. The chain carries TRBV4-3 and TRBJ1-3; D perhaps matches TRBD1 (5 bases). Germline CDR1 reads LGHNA; CDR2 reads YSLEER. The V end lost 1 base, the J end lost 0 bases, and 13 bases lay between the germline ends. This CDR3 comprises 17 residues. The CDR3 reads CASSQVPGPSSGNTIYF. The CDR3 nucleotides are TGCGCCAGCAGCCAAGTCCCAGGGCCCAGCTCTGGAAACACCATATATTTT.

This clone was detected once. This chain links TRBV9 with TRBJ1-4, with a weak D call TRBD1 (6 bases). The CDR3 loop spans 15 amino acids. Per germline, CDR1 SGDLS and CDR2 YYNGEE. V lost 4 bases to trimming and J lost 0 bases, with 10 bases between them. The CDR3 reads CASSRRQATNEKLFF. CDR3 DNA: TGTGCCAGCAGCAGACGACAGGCAACTAATGAAAAACTGTTTTTT.

This clone appeared a single time. CDR3 protein: CASSLGDGDRREETQYF. CDR3 nucleotides: TGCGCCAGCAGCTTGGGAGATGGGGACCGGAGGGAAGAGACCCAGTACTTC. The chain joins TRBV5-1 to TRBJ2-5; D possibly corresponds to TRBD2 (6 bases). This CDR3 spans 17 amino acids. The germline V and J ends were trimmed by 0 bases and 3 bases, with 18 bases remaining between them. Germline V CDR1 and CDR2: SGHRS, YFSETQ.

The gene calls are TRBV11-2 and TRBJ1-1; 7 nucleotides align to TRBD1. Germline loops: CDR1 SGHAT, CDR2 FQNNGV. The CDR3 is 17 amino acids. The V segment lost 3 bases and the J segment 3 bases; nucleotides outside the gene matches: 13. This CDR3 is CASSLRGRGRADTEAFF. CDR3 nucleotide sequence: TGTGCCAGCAGCTTGAGGGGGCGTGGCAGGGCGGACACTGAAGCTTTCTTT.

This chain joins TRBV4-3 and TRBJ1-2, with no clear D. Deletions cut 0 bases from V and 3 bases from J, with 5 bases between. Germline V CDR1 and CDR2: LGHNA, YSLEER. The CDR3 runs 13 residues. DNA of the CDR3: TGCGCCAGCAGCCAAGACACTTACTATGGCTACACCTTC. Translating it yields CASSQDTYYGYTF.

The genes are TRBV5-4 and TRBJ1-1; D ambiguous. Trimming stripped 0 bases from V and 3 bases from J, with 6 bases between. Germline V CDR1 and CDR2: SGHNT, YYREEE (reference sequence). This CDR3 is built from 13 residues. The CDR3 protein is CASSLERDTEAFF. CDR3 DNA: TGTGCCAGCAGCTTGGAACGGGACACTGAAGCTTTCTTT. The complete variable domain, with remaining parts taken from reference TRBV5-4 and TRBJ1-1, reads ETGVTQSPTHLIKTRGQQVTLRCSSQSGHNTVSWYQQALGQGPQFIFQYYREEENGRGNFPPRFSGLQFPNYSSELNVNALELDDSALYLCASSLERDTEAFFGQGTRLTVV.

The CDR3 DNA reads as TGTGCCACCAGCAGCGGGACTAGCGCCTTTACAGATACGCAGTATTTT. Its protein is CATSSGTSAFTDTQYF. This sequence joins TRBV15 and TRBJ2-3, with 10 bases lining up with TRBD2. The CDR3 contains 16 residues. V lost 3 bases to trimming and J lost 3 bases; unmatched junction nucleotides: 6. Per germline, CDR1 LNHNV and CDR2 YYDKDF (reference sequence).

This clone was found once. The CDR3 sequence: CASSLSSQSYEQYF. CDR3 bases: TGTGCCAGCAGCTTAAGTTCCCAAAGCTACGAGCAGTACTTC. The genes are TRBV13 and TRBJ2-7; D uncertain. Trimming pared 2 bases from V and 3 bases from J, leaving 11 bases between. The length of the CDR3 is 14 residues. Germline CDR1 and CDR2: PRHDT and FYEKMQ (reference sequence).

The rearrangement links TRBV7-2 to TRBJ2-5; the D is unclear. This CDR3 is 16 amino acids long. V dropped 3 bases and J dropped 3 bases, with 17 bases sitting between them. Germline CDR1 is SGHTA and CDR2 is FQGNSA. The CDR3 nucleotides read TGTGCCAGCAGCTTTGTGGTAGCCGGAGAGGAAGAGACCCAGTACTTC. It is translated as CASSFVVAGEEETQYF. The full variable domain, in which reference TRBV7-2 and TRBJ2-5 provide the parts outside the CDR3, is GAGVSQSPSNKVTEKGKDVELRCDPISGHTALYWYRQSLGQGLEFLIYFQGNSAPDKSGLPSDRFSAERTGGSVSTLTIQRTQQEDSAVYLCASSFVVAGEEETQYFGPGTRLLVL.

The chain employs TRBV30 and TRBJ1-1; D is uncertain. The CDR3 totals 14 residues. Germline CDR1 and CDR2: GTSNPN and SVGIG (reference sequence). Trimming removed 2 bases at V and 1 base at J, with 11 bases between. As DNA, the CDR3 is TGTGCCTGGAGTTACACAGACTGGAACACTGAAGCTTTCTTT. Translation: CAWSYTDWNTEAFF. Combining the CDR3 with reference TRBV30 and TRBJ1-1 gives the whole variable domain SQTIHQWPATLVQPVGSPLSLECTVEGTSNPNLYWYRQAAGRGLQLLFYSVGIGQISSEVPQNLSASRPQDRQFILSSKKLLLSDSGFYLCAWSYTDWNTEAFFGQGTRLTVV.

The chain links TRBV6-1 to TRBJ2-1, with a possible D match to TRBD1 (5 bases). V shed 6 bases and J shed 4 bases, with 13 bases lying between them. Germline V gene data show CDR1 as MNHNS and CDR2 as SASEGT. The CDR3 loop spans 14 amino acids. DNA for the CDR3: TGTGCCAGCAGCGGCCAAGGGGATTACAATGAGCAGTTCTTC. This sequence encodes CASSGQGDYNEQFF.

The rearrangement links TRBV14 to TRBJ2-1, with 10 nucleotides matching TRBD1. V lost 4 bases, J lost 6 bases, and 6 bases stayed unmatched. This CDR3 has 15 residues. Per germline, CDR1 SGHDN and CDR2 FVKESK. CDR3 sequence: CASSPPGQGINEQFF. The CDR3 region has the DNA TGTGCCAGCAGCCCGCCGGGACAGGGGATCAATGAGCAGTTCTTC.

This chain joins TRBV7-2 and TRBJ1-2; D is undetermined. CDR3 size: 14 residues. Looked up from germline, CDR1 is SGHTA and CDR2 is FQGNSA. Trimming shortened V by 6 bases and J by 7 bases, and 18 bases separated the two germline ends. CDR3 in DNA: TGTGCCAGCAGACCCGAAAGCACGACGAGTGGCTACACCTTC. Amino acid sequence: CASRPESTTSGYTF.

The chain is built from TRBV4-1 and TRBJ2-7, with D maybe TRBD1 (5 bases). Trimming took 6 bases from V and 4 from J, leaving 13 bases between them. This CDR3 is 13 amino acids long. Germline assignment: CDR1 MGHRA and CDR2 YSYEKL. CDR3 loop: CASSIQGGYEQYF. The CDR3 DNA follows: TGCGCCAGCAGTATTCAGGGCGGATACGAGCAGTACTTC.

The V call is TRBV1, the J call TRBJ1-4; the table assigns TRBD1, which was not confirmed against the DNA. TRBV1 is deemed a pseudogene. This CDR3 has 15 residues. This chain's CDR3 is CTSCTPGVPYEKLFF. Here the CDR3 DNA reads TGCACCAGCTGTACCCCAGGGGTTCCTTATGAAAAACTGTTTTTT.

The chain uses TRBV15 and TRBJ1-2; no clear D gene. CDR3 length: 15 residues. The ends were cut back, 0 bases at V and 3 bases at J, with 11 bases in the middle. CDR1 is LNHNV and CDR2 is YYDKDF in the germline V gene (reference sequence). CDR3 sequence (DNA): TGTGCCACCAGCAGAGATCTCGCAGGCCACTATGGCTACACCTTC. Amino acid sequence: CATSRDLAGHYGYTF.

V usage is TRBV6-1 and J usage is TRBJ2-4, with unresolved D. This CDR3 has 13 amino acids. Trimming shortened V by 6 bases and J by 4 bases, and 10 bases separated the two germline ends. Germline assignment: CDR1 MNHNS and CDR2 SASEGT. The CDR3 here is CASRARQKNIQYF. The CDR3 DNA sequence: TGTGCCAGCAGAGCTAGGCAGAAAAACATTCAGTACTTC.

This chain joins TRBV7-9 and TRBJ1-1, with 9 bases aligning to TRBD1. Germline assignment: CDR1 SEHNR and CDR2 FQNEAQ (reference sequence). This CDR3 has 12 amino acids. The V gene end was trimmed by 6 bases and the J gene end by 9 bases; junction bases not matched to a gene: 5. The DNA for the CDR3 is TGTGCCAGCAGACGGGACAGGGAAAAAGCTTTCTTT. Translation: CASRRDREKAFF.